This TCR beta chain appears in the sequencing data of a study of cytomegalovirus exposure and HLA in healthy donors. Study-level information: Some 80 million unique TCRs from HLA-typed donors were held in an early data release.

The CDR3 extends over 14 amino acids. V was shortened by 7 bases and J by 2 bases, with 14 bases between the two germline ends. In germline, CDR1 is SGHTS, CDR2 YDEGEE. Study-level points and caveats: Later analysis suggested most CMV-associated TCR beta chains were HLA-restricted. Among TCR beta chains, those listed as cytomegalovirus-associated numbered around 180.

This PCR relied on a set of 60 Vbeta primers and 13 Jbeta primers. Profiled with immunoSEQ multiplex PCR; TCRdb holds only in-frame clones, not every one. Among around 220,000 clones, about 77% were seen once, and the ten largest hold about 1.9%. Worth noting for this clone: No antigen is known for it.

The TCR originated in a woman aged 25 to 39 in good health and CMV-seronegative. The sequencing sample was made of PBMCs. The chain uses TRBV5-8 and TRBJ2-3; a possible D gene is TRBD2 (5 bases). The CDR3 bases are TGTGCCAGCGACTCGGGAAGGGACACAGATACGCAGTATTTT. Translating it yields CASDSGRDTDTQYF.